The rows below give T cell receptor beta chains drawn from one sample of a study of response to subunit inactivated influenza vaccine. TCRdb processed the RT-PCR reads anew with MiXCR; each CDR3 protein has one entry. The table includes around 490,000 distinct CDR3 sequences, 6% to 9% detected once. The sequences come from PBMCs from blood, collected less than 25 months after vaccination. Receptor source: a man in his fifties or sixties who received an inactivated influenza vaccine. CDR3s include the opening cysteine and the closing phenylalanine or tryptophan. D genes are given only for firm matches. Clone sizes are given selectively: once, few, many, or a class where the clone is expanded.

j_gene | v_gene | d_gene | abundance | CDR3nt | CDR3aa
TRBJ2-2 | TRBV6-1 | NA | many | TGTGCCAGCAGACAGGGCGGGGTCGCCGGGGAGCTGTTTTTT | CASRQGGVAGELFF
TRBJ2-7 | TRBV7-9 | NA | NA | TGTGCCAGCAGCTTAGGAAACAGGGCAGGATCCTACGAGCAGTACTTC | CASSLGNRAGSYEQYF
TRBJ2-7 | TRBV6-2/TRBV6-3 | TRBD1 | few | TGTGCCAGCAGCTGGACAGGAGCCGTGCAGTACTTC | CASSWTGAVQYF
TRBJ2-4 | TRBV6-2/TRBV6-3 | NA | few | TGTGCCAGCAGACCGACAGGAATGATAGCCAAAAACATTCAGTACTTC | CASRPTGMIAKNIQYF
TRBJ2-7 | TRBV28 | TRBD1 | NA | TGTGCCAGCAGTCCTCTACGATACAGGGGATCATACGAGCAGTACTTC | CASSPLRYRGSYEQYF
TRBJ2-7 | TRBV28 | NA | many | TGTGCCAGCAGCCCTACGGCGAGGGTCGGATACGAGCAGTACTTC | CASSPTARVGYEQYF
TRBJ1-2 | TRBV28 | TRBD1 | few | TGTGCCAGCCTCTCGACAGGGCCTCGGGGCTACACCTTC | CASLSTGPRGYTF
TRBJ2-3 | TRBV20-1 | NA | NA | TGCAGTGCTAGAGATTGGACAGCCACAGATACGCAGTATTTT | CSARDWTATDTQYF
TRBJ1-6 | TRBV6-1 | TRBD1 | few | TGTGCCAGCAGTCAGACAGGGCAGAATTCACCCCTCCACTTT | CASSQTGQNSPLHF
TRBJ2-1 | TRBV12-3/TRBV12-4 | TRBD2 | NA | TGTGCCAGCAGTTTGATTCGCGGGACTAGCGGGAGAAGCTCCTACAATGAGCAGTTCTTC | CASSLIRGTSGRSSYNEQFF
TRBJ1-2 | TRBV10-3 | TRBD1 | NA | TGTGCCATCAGGGACAGGGAAGGTTATGGCTACACCTTC | CAIRDREGYGYTF
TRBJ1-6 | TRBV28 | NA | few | TGTGCCAGCAGTTTATTAGTTTCACCCCTCCACTTT | CASSLLVSPLHF
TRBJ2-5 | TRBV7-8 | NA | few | TGTGCCAGCAGCCCTACCAGGCAAGAGACCCAGTACTTC | CASSPTRQETQYF
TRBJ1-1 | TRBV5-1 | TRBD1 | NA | TGCGCCAGCAGCTTGGCTGGGACAGGGTTCGATGCTGAAGCTTTCTTT | CASSLAGTGFDAEAFF
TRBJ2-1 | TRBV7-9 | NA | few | TGTGCCAGCAGCTGGACTACCGAGCAGTTCTTC | CASSWTTEQFF
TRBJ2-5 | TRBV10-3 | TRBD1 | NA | TGTGCCATCAAAGGACAGGGCAGACAAGAGACCCAGTACTTC | CAIKGQGRQETQYF
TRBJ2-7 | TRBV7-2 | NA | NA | TGTGCCAGCAGCCCTCGACTAGGGTCTTTCACCTACGAGCAGTACTTC | CASSPRLGSFTYEQYF
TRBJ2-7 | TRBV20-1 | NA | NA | TGCAGTGCTAGAGATTTGGATTACGAGCAGTACTTC | CSARDLDYEQYF
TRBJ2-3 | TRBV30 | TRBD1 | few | TGTGCCTGGGATCGGGACAGGGGCACAGATACGCAGTATTTT | CAWDRDRGTDTQYF
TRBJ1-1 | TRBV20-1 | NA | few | TGCAGTGCTAGAAGGGGGATCACTGAAGCTTTCTTT | CSARRGITEAFF
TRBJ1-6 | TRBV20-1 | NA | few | TGCAGTGCTCACACGTCCGGCGGTAATTCACCCCTCCACTTT | CSAHTSGGNSPLHF
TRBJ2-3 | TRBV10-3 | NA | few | TGTGCCATCAGTGAGTCGACGCCAGGGACGCAGTATTTT | CAISESTPGTQYF
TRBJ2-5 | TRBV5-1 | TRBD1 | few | TGCGCCAGCTTCACGGGACAGCGGGAGACCCAGTACTTC | CASFTGQRETQYF
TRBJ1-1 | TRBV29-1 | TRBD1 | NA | TGCAGCGTTGGGGGGCCAGGGGGTATGAACACTGAAGCTTTCTTT | CSVGGPGGMNTEAFF
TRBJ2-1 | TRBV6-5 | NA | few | TGTGCCAGCAGTTACGGCCTGGGCTCCTACAATGAGCAGTTCTTC | CASSYGLGSYNEQFF
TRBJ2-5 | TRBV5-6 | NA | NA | TGTGCCAGCAGCTTGGGACTAGTCAATCAAGAGACCCAGTACTTC | CASSLGLVNQETQYF
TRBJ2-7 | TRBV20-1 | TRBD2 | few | TGCAGTGCTAGTCCGCGGGAGATCGGCTACGAGCAGTACTTC | CSASPREIGYEQYF
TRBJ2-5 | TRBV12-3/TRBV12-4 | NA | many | TGTGCCAGCAGTTTACTTGGGACCCTGGAGACCCAGTACTTC | CASSLLGTLETQYF
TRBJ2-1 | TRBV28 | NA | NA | TGTGCCGGGGGGTGGCAGGGTCATGATGAGCAGTTCTTC | CAGGWQGHDEQFF
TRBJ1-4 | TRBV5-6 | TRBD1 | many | TGTGCCAGCAGTCGACCGGGACAGGCTAATGAAAAACTGTTTTTT | CASSRPGQANEKLFF
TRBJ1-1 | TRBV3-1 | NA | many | TGTGCCAGCAGCCAGCCGAAGGGGACTGAAGCTTTCTTT | CASSQPKGTEAFF
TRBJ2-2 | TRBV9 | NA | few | TGTGCCAGCAGCGTAGAAGACACCGGGGAGCTGTTTTTT | CASSVEDTGELFF
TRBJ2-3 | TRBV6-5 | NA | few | TGTGCCAGCAGACTCGAACAAGGCACAGATACGCAGTATTTT | CASRLEQGTDTQYF
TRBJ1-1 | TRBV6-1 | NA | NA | TGTGCCAGCAGAATACCCGGGACGGGTGACGCTTTCTTT | CASRIPGTGDAFF
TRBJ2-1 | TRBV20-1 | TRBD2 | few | TGCAGTGCTAGACCATCGGGGGTTAGCGGGGGGCGGAGCTCCTACAATGAGCAGTTCTTC | CSARPSGVSGGRSSYNEQFF
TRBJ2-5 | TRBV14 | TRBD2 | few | TGTGCCAGCAGCCAAGGATCGGGAGGAACTACACAGTACTTC | CASSQGSGGTTQYF
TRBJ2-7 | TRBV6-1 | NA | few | TGTGCCAGCAGGGACAATGGGGGGTCGTACGAGCAGTACTTC | CASRDNGGSYEQYF
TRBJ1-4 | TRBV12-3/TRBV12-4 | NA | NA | TGTGCCAGCAGTTTGCCCTCTGTTGGAAAACTGTTTTTT | CASSLPSVGKLFF
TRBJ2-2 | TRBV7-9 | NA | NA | TGTGCCAGCAGCTTTCTAGCACAGAACACCGGGGAGCTGTTTTTT | CASSFLAQNTGELFF
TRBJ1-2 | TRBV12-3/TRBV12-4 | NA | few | TGTGCCAGCAGTTGGTCTGAGCTTGCTAACTATGGCTACACCTTC | CASSWSELANYGYTF
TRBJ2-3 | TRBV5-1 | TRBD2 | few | TGCGCCAGCAGCTTGGTGACTAGCGGGACCGATACGCAGTATTTT | CASSLVTSGTDTQYF
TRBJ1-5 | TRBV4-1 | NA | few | TGCGCCAGCGGATGGGGGTACAATCAGCCCCAGCATTTT | CASGWGYNQPQHF
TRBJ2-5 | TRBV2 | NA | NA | TGTGCCAGCAGTCGTGACGAGACCCAGTACTTC | CASSRDETQYF
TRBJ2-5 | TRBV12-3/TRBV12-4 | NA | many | TGTGCCAGCAGACAGGCGATCCAAGAGACCCAGTACTTC | CASRQAIQETQYF
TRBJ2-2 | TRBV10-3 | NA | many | TGTGCCATCGGGGCTGGCACCGGGGAGCTGTTTTTT | CAIGAGTGELFF
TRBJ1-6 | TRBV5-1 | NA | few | TGCGCCAGCAGCTTGAGTGCAAAAACCAATTCACCCCTCCACTTT | CASSLSAKTNSPLHF
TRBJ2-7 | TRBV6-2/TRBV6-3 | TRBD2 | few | TGTGCCAGCAGTCTCGGACTAGCGACGGGCGAGCAGTACTTC | CASSLGLATGEQYF